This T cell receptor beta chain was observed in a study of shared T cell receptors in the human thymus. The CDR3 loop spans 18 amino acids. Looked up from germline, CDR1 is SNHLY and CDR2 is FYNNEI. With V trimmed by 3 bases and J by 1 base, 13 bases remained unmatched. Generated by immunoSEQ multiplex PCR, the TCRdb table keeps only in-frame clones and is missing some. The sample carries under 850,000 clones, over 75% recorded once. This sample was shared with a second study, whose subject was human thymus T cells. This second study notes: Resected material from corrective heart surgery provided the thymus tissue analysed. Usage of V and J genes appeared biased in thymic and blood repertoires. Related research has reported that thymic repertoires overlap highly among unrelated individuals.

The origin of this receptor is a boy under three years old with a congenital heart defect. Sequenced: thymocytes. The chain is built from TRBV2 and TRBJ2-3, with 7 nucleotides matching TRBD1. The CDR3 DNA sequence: TGTGCCAGCAGTGAGCCGGGAAAGGGGGCGGATTGCACAGATACGCAGTATTTT. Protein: CASSEPGKGADCTDTQYF.